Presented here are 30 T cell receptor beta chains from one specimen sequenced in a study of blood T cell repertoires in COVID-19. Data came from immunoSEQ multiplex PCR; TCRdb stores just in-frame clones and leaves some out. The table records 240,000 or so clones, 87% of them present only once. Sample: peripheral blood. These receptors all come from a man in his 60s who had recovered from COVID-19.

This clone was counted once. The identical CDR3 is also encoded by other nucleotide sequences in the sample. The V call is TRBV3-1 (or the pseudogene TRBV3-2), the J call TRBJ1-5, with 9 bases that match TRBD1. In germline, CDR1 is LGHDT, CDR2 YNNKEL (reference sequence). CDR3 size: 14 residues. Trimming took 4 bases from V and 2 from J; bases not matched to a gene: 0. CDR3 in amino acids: CASSRTGGNQPQHF. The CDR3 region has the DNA TGTGCCAGCAGCCGGACAGGGGGCAATCAGCCCCAGCATTTT.

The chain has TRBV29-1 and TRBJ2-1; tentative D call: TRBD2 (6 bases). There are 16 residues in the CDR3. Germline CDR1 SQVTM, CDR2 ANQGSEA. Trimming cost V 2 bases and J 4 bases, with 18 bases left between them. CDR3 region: CSVEIIKGLLYNEQFF. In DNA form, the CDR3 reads TGCAGCGTTGAAATAATAAAGGGACTCCTATACAATGAGCAGTTCTTC.

The CDR3 loop reads CASSARNPGQGAYNSPLHF. The CDR3 DNA follows: TGTGCCAGCAGCGCCCGGAATCCTGGACAGGGGGCGTATAATTCACCCCTCCACTTT. The rearrangement joins TRBV9 to TRBJ1-6, with TRBD1 identical over 11 bases. Germline lookup yields CDR1 SGDLS and CDR2 YYNGEE. The CDR3 length is 19 residues. V trimming: 3 bases; J trimming: 4 bases; junction bases outside the gene matches: 12.

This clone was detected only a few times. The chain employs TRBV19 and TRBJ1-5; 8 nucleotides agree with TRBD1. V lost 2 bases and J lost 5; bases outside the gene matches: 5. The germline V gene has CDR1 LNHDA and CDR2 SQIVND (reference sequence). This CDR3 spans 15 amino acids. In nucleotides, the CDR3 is TGTGCCAGTAGTATAAGAGGACAGGGTTATCAGCCCCAGCATTTT. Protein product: CASSIRGQGYQPQHF.

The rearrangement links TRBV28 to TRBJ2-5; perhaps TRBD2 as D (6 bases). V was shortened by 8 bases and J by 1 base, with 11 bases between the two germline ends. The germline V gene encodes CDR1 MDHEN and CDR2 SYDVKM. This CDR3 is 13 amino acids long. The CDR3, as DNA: TGTGCCAGCGGCGGGGCAGCCCAAGAGACCCAGTACTTC. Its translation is CASGGAAQETQYF.

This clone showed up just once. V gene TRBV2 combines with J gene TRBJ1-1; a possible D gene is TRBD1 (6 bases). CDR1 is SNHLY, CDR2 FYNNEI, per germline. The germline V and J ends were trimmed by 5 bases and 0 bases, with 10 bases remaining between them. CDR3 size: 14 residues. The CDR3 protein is CASSRQALNTEAFF. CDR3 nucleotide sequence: TGTGCCAGCAGTAGACAGGCTCTGAACACTGAAGCTTTCTTT. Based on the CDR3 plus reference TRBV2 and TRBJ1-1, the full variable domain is EPEVTQTPSHQVTQMGQEVILRCVPISNHLYFYWYRQILGQKVEFLVSFYNNEISEKSEIFDDQFSVERPDGSNFTLKIRSTKLEDSAMYFCASSRQALNTEAFFGQGTRLTVV.

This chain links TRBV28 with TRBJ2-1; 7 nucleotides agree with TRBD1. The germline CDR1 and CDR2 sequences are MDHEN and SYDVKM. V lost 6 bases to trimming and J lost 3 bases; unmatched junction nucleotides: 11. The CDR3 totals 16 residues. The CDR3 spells CASRPGRQGFYNEQFF. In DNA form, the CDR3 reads TGTGCCAGCAGACCTGGAAGACAGGGCTTCTACAATGAGCAGTTCTTC.

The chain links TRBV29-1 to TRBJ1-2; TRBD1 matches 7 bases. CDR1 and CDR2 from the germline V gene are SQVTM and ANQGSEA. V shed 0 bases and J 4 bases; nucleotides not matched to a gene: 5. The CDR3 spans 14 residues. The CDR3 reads CSVEDDRVGYGYTF. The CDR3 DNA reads TGCAGCGTTGAAGATGACAGGGTAGGCTATGGCTACACCTTC.

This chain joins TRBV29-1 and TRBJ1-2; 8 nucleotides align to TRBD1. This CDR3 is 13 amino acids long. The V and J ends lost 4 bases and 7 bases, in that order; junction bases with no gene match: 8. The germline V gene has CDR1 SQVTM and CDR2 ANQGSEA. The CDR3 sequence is CSVVWQGALGYTF. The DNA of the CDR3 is TGCAGCGTTGTTTGGCAGGGGGCGCTTGGCTACACCTTC.

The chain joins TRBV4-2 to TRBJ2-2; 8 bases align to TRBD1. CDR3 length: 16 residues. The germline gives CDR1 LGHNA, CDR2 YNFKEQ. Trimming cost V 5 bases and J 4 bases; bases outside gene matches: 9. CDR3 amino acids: CASSNRRTGITGELFF. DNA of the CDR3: TGTGCCAGCAGCAATCGGAGGACAGGGATCACCGGGGAGCTGTTTTTT.

CDR3 coding DNA: TGTGCCAGCAGCCGGCGGGGGCAGCCCCAGCATTTT. This codes for CASSRRGQPQHF. The V call is TRBV28, the J call TRBJ1-5; a weak D match, TRBD1 (5 bases). The CDR3 has 12 amino acids. Trimming left V 6 bases short and J 7 bases short, with 10 bases between. Germline values: CDR1 MDHEN, CDR2 SYDVKM.

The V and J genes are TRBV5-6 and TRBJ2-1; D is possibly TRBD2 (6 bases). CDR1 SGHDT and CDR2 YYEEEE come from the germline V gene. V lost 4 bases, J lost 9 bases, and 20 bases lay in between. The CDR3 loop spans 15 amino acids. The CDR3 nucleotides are TGTGCCAGCAGCCGCCCCGACAGACTAGGAAGTGAGCAGTTCTTC. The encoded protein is CASSRPDRLGSEQFF.

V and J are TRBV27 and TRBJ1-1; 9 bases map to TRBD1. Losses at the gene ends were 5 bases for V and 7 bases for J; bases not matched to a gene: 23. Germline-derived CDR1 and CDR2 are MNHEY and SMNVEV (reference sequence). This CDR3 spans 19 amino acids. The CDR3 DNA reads TGTGCCAGCAGTCCTATCCCGGTCTGGGGCATACAGGGGGCCGGTGAAGCTTTCTTT. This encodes CASSPIPVWGIQGAGEAFF.

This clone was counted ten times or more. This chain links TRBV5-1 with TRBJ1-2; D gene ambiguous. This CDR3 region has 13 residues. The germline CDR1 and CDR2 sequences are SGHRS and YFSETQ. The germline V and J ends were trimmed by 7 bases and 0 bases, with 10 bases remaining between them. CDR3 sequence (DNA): TGCGCCAGCGAGGAGATGCCTAACTATGGCTACACCTTC. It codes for CASEEMPNYGYTF.

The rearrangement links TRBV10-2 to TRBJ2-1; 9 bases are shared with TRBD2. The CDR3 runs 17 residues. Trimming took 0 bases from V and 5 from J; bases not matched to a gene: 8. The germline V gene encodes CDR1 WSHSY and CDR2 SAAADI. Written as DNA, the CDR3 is TGCGCCAGCAGTGAGTCCTGGGCTAGCGGGAACAACAATGAGCAGTTCTTC. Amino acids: CASSESWASGNNNEQFF.

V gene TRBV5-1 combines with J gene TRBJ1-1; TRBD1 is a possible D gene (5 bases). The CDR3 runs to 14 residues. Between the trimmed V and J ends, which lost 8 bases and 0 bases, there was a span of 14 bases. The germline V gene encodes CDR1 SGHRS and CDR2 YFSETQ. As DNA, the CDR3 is TGCGCCAGTAAACCTGGGGCAGTGAACACTGAAGCTTTCTTT. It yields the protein CASKPGAVNTEAFF.

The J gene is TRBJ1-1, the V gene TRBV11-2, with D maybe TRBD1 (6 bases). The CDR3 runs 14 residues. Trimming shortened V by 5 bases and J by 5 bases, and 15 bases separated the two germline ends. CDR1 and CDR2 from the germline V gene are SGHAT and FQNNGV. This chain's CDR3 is CASSIGGTGTEAFF. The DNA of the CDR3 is TGTGCCAGCAGCATAGGGGGAACGGGAACTGAAGCTTTCTTT.

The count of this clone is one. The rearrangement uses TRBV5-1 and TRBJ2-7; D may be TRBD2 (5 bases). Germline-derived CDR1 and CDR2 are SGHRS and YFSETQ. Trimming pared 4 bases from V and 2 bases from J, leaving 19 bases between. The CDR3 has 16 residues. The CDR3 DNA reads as TGCGCCAGCAGCAAGGGTACCGGACTGCCCACCTACGAGCAGTACTTC. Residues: CASSKGTGLPTYEQYF.

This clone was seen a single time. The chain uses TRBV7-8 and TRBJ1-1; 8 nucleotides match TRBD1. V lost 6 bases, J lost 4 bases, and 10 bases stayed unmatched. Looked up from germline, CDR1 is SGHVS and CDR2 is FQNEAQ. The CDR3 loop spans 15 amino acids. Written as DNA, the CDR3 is TGTGCCAGCAGTCGTACATTCACAGGGGGCACTGAAGCTTTCTTT. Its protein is CASSRTFTGGTEAFF.

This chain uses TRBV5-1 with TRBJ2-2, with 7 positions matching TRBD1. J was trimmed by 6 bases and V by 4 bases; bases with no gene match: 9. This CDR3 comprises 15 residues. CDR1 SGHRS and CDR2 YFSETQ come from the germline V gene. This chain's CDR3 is CASSQEGTEPGELFF. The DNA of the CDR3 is TGCGCCAGCAGCCAAGAGGGGACAGAACCCGGGGAGCTGTTTTTT.

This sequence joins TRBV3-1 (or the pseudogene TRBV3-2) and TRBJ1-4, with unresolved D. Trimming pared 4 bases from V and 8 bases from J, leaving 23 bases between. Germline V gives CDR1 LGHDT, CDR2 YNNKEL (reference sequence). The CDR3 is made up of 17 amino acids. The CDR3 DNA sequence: TGTGCCAGCAGCCCTACGGCCACCAAAAGAGGGAGCGAAAAACTGTTTTTT. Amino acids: CASSPTATKRGSEKLFF.

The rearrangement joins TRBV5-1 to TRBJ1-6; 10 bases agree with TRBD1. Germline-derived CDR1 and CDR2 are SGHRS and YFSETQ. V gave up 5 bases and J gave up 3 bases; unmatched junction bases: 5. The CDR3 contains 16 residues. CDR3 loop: CASSNGQGVYNSPLHF. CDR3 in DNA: TGCGCCAGCAGTAACGGACAGGGGGTCTATAATTCACCCCTCCACTTT.

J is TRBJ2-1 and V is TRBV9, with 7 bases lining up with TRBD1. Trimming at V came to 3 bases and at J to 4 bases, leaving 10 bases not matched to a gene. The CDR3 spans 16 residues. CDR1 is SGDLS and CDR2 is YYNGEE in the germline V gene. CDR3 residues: CASSATGTDPYNEQFF. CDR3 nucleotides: TGTGCCAGCAGCGCAACCGGGACAGACCCTTACAATGAGCAGTTCTTC.

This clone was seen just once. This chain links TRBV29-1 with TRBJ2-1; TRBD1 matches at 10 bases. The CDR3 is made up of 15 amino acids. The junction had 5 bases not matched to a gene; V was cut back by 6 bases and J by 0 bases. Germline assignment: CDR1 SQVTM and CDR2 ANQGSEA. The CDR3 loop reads CSVGQGDSSYNEQFF. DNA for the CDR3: TGCAGCGTCGGACAGGGGGACAGCTCCTACAATGAGCAGTTCTTC.

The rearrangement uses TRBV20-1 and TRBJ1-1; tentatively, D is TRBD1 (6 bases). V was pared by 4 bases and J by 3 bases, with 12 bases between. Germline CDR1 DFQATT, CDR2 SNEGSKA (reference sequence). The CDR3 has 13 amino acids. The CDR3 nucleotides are TGCAGTGCTATTGAACAGGGATACACTGAAGCTTTCTTT. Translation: CSAIEQGYTEAFF.

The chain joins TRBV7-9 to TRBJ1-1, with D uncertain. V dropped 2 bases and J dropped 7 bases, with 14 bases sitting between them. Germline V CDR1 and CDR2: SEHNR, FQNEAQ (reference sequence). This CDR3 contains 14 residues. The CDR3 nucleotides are TGTGCCAGCAGCTTAAACGCGGCCTTGGGTGAAGCTTTCTTT. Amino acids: CASSLNAALGEAFF.

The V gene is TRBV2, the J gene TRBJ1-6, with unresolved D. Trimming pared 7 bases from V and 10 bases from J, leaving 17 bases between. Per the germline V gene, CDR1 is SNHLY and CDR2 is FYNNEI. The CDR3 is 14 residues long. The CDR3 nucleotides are TGTGCCAGCACCCCAGGTTTTTCGGGATCACCCCTCCACTTT. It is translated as CASTPGFSGSPLHF.

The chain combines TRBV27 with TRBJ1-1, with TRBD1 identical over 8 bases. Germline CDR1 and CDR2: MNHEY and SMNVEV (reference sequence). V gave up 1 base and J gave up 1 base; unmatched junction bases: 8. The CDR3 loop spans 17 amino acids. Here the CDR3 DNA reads TGTGCCAGCAGTTTATATGCAGGGGGCGTAACGAACACTGAAGCTTTCTTT. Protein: CASSLYAGGVTNTEAFF.

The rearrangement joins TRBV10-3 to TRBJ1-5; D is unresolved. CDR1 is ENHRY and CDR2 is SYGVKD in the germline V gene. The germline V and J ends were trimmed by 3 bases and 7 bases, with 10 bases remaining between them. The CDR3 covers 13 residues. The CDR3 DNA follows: TGTGCCATCAGTGAAAACAGTGGCCAGCCCCAGCATTTT. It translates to CAISENSGQPQHF.

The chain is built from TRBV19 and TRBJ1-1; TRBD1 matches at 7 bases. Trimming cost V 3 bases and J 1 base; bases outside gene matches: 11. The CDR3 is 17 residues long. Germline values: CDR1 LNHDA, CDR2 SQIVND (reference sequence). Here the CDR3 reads CASSIWDSAPGNTEAFF. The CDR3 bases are TGTGCCAGTAGTATTTGGGACAGCGCCCCGGGGAACACTGAAGCTTTCTTT.